Below, one T cell receptor (beta chain) is given with its context. The data were taken from a study of OX40 agonist ivuxolimab in advanced cancers. Study as a whole: Three partial responders included one hepatocellular carcinoma patient and two cutaneous melanoma patients.

Autoimmune disease history or systemic immunosuppression disqualified patients. Trimming stripped 3 bases from V and 1 base from J, with 13 bases between. The germline V gene encodes CDR1 SGDLS and CDR2 YYNGEE. The CDR3 has 15 residues. Generated by immunoSEQ multiplex PCR, the TCRdb table keeps only in-frame clones and is missing some. The profile shows some 19,000 clones, over 60% of them singletons. The sequence derives from an adult with an advanced solid tumor such as melanoma, head and neck, liver or kidney cancer. The rearrangement joins TRBV9 to TRBJ1-1; D call uncertain. The specimen was CD4+ or CD8+ T cells sorted from blood, collected in a trial of the OX40 agonist ivuxolimab. CDR3 nucleotides: TGTGCCAGCAGCGCCGGTAGCAAATGGAACACTGAAGCTTTCTTT. Translated: CASSAGSKWNTEAFF. Together with reference TRBV9 and TRBJ1-1, the CDR3 gives the full variable domain: DSGVTQTPKHLITATGQRVTLRCSPRSGDLSVYWYQQSLDQGLQFLIQYYNGEERAKGNILERFSAQQFPDLHSELNLSSLELGDSALYFCASSAGSKWNTEAFFGQGTRLTVV.